Each of the 9 T cell receptor beta chains below was sequenced from the same sample in a study of shared clonotypes between healthy human individuals. Data came from immunoSEQ multiplex PCR; TCRdb stores just in-frame clones and leaves some out. The table shows 2 million to 2.5 million clones, with around 90% occurring only once. Sequenced input: naive CD4+ T cells from PBMCs. This sample's subset: CD45RA+ positively selected. The receptor source for this set is a man between 18 and 29 years old in good health. Some clones in this sample may be carry-over from other donors' samples.

Concerning this clone itself: The same CDR3 arises from other DNA sequences in this sample as well. This rearrangement joins TRBV7-2 to TRBJ1-2, with D possibly TRBD1 on 6 matching bases. Per the germline V gene, CDR1 is SGHTA and CDR2 is FQGNSA. The CDR3 spans 12 residues. V lost 1 base and J 8 bases, leaving 8 bases between the germline ends. CDR3 bases: TGTGCCAGCAGCTTAGTGGGGGCCGGCTACACCTTC. Its protein is CASSLVGAGYTF.

This clone was recorded once. The chain links TRBV5-4 to TRBJ2-5; perhaps TRBD1 as D (6 bases). The CDR3 sequence is 14 residues long. Germline CDR1 reads SGHNT; CDR2 reads YYREEE (reference sequence). With 5 bases removed from V and 5 bases from J, the gap between germline ends came to 16 bases. CDR3 coding DNA: TGTGCCAGCAGTTCCCAGGGGCTAGAGGAGACCCAGTACTTC. The encoded protein is CASSSQGLEETQYF.

The chain links TRBV28 to TRBJ2-1; D gene uncertain. This CDR3 comprises 13 residues. The ends were cut back, 2 bases at V and 2 bases at J, with 4 bases in the middle. Germline CDR1 reads MDHEN; CDR2 reads SYDVKM. CDR3 in DNA: TGTGCCAGCAGTTTAGGGGCCTACAATGAGCAGTTCTTC. Protein: CASSLGAYNEQFF.

The chain employs TRBV5-1 and TRBJ2-7; 7 nucleotides agree with TRBD2. V shed 2 bases, J shed 7 bases, and the junction held 9 bases outside the gene matches. CDR1 and CDR2 from the germline V gene are SGHRS and YFSETQ. The CDR3 spans 14 residues. CDR3 amino acids: CASSFGTPGGEQYF. CDR3 DNA sequence: TGCGCCAGCAGCTTCGGTACACCCGGGGGGGAGCAGTACTTC.

The chain couples TRBV7-2 to TRBJ2-1; the match to TRBD2 covers 12 bases. The CDR3 is 13 residues long. Germline V gene data show CDR1 as SGHTA and CDR2 as FQGNSA. J was trimmed by 8 bases and V by 8 bases; bases with no gene match: 4. The CDR3, as DNA: TGTGCCAGCCGACTAGCGGGAGTCGATGAGCAGTTCTTC. Protein: CASRLAGVDEQFF. The full variable domain, with the rest looked up from reference TRBV7-2 and TRBJ2-1, is GAGVSQSPSNKVTEKGKDVELRCDPISGHTALYWYRQSLGQGLEFLIYFQGNSAPDKSGLPSDRFSAERTGGSVSTLTIQRTQQEDSAVYLCASRLAGVDEQFFGPGTRLTVL.

A few counts support this clone. The chain links TRBV10-3 to TRBJ2-7; a possible D gene is TRBD2 (5 bases). There are 12 residues in the CDR3. Trimming removed 6 bases at V and 4 bases at J, with 10 bases between. Germline V gene data show CDR1 as ENHRY and CDR2 as SYGVKD. The CDR3 sequence: CAISETKYEQYF. CDR3 sequence (DNA): TGTGCCATCAGCGAGACTAAGTACGAGCAGTACTTC.

The chain is built from TRBV4-1 and TRBJ2-1; TRBD2 matches at 15 bases. The CDR3 runs 15 residues. Germline lookup yields CDR1 MGHRA and CDR2 YSYEKL. The V and J ends lost 4 bases and 9 bases, in that order; junction bases with no gene match: 4. CDR3 region: CASSLWTSGRGEQFF. In DNA form, the CDR3 reads TGCGCCAGCAGCCTCTGGACTAGCGGGAGGGGTGAGCAGTTCTTC.

This chain uses TRBV5-4 with TRBJ2-1, with TRBD1 matching 9 bases. The trim removed 6 bases at V and 11 bases at J, leaving 12 bases unmatched. There are 14 residues in the CDR3. The V gene's germline CDR1 is SGHNT and CDR2 YYREEE (reference sequence). This CDR3 reads CASTEQVDRGKQFF. The CDR3 DNA follows: TGTGCCAGCACCGAGCAAGTCGACAGGGGGAAGCAGTTCTTC.

V and J are TRBV5-1 and TRBJ1-1, with TRBD1 matching 7 bases. After removal of 2 bases from V and 4 bases from J, the junction contained 5 bases not matched to a gene. Germline V CDR1 and CDR2: SGHRS, YFSETQ. The CDR3 runs to 14 residues. CDR3 in DNA: TGCGCCAGCAGCTTCGCAGGGGGTCCCACTGAAGCTTTCTTT. Its protein is CASSFAGGPTEAFF.